This T cell receptor beta chain was observed in a study of human T cells and chemical hapten exposure. TCRdb analysed the RACE reads with MiXCR anew, one entry per CDR3 protein. The sample lists more than 35,000 distinct CDR3 sequences, roughly 13% occurring once. The V gene's germline CDR1 is MGHRA and CDR2 YSYEKL. This CDR3 has 15 residues. V lost 0 bases and J lost 1; bases outside the gene matches: 1. This sample's time point: patch test 3, about 24 weeks after DPC sensitization. The treatment denotes: therapeutic diphenylcyclopropenone sensitization with weekly scalp DPC. It was from unfractionated whole blood that total RNA was extracted. Blood draws came before every patch-test application. Study-wide results and limits: TCRs at high frequency, those above 1 in 1000, did not change with DPC sensitization. While controls formed fewer of them, expanded TCRs formed significantly more large CDR3 similarity clusters.

This clonotype was recorded at least ten times. The antigen is not known. J is TRBJ2-5 and V is TRBV4-1, with 8 positions matching TRBD2. The source is a woman between 40 and 50 years old with alopecia areata. Some clones in this sample may be carry-over from other donors' samples. The sequencing used whole blood, collected in connection with sensitization to the hapten diphenylcyclopropenone (DPC). CDR3 region: CASSQDGLAQETQYF. CDR3 in DNA: TGCGCCAGCAGCCAAGACGGACTAGCCCAAGAGACCCAGTACTTC.